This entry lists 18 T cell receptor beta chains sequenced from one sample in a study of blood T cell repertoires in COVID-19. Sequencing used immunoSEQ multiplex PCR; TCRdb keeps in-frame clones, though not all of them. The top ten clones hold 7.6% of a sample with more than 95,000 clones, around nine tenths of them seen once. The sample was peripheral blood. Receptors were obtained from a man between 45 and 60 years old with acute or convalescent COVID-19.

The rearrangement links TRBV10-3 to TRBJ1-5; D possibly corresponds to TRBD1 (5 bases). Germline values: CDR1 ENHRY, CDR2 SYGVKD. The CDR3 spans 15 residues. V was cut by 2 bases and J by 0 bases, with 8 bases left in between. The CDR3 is CAISERGGSNQPQHF. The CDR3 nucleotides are TGTGCCATCAGTGAGCGGGGGGGTAGCAATCAGCCCCAGCATTTT.

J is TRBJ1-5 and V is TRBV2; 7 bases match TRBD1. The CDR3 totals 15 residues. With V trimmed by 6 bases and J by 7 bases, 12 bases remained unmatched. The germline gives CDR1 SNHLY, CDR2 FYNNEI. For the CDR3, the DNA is TGTGCCAGCAGAGATACAGACAGGGCCTGGCAGCCCCAGCATTTT. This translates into CASRDTDRAWQPQHF.

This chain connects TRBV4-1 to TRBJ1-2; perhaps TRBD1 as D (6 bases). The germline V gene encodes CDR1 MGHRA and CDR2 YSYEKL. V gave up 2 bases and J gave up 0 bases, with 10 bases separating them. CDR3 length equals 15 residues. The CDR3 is CASSQRTDPNYGYTF. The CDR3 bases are TGCGCCAGCAGCCAAAGGACAGACCCTAACTATGGCTACACCTTC.

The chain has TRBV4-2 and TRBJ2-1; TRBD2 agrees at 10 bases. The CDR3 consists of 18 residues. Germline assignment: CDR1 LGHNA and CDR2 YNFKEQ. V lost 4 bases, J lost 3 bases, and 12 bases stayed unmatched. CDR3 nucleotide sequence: TGTGCCAGCAGCCGCTTCCCCCAAACTAGCGGGAACTACAATGAGCAGTTCTTC. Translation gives CASSRFPQTSGNYNEQFF.

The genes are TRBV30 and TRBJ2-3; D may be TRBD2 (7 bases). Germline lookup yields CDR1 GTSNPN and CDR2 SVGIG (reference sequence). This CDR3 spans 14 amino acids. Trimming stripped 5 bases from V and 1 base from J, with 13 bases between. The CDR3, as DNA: TGTGCCTGGGATCAGGGGAGGGGCACAGATACGCAGTATTTT. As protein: CAWDQGRGTDTQYF.

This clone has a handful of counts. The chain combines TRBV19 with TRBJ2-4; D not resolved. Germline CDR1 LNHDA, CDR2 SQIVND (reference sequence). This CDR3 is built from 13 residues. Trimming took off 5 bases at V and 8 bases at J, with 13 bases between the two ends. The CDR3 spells CASSVQGVDIQYF. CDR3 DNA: TGTGCCAGTAGTGTCCAAGGAGTGGACATTCAGTACTTC.

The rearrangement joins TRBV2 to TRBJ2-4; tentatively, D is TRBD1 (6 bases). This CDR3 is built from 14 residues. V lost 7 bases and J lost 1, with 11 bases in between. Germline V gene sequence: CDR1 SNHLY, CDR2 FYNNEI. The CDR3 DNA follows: TGTGCCAGCAATTTTAGGGGGGCCAAAAACATTCAGTACTTC. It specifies CASNFRGAKNIQYF.

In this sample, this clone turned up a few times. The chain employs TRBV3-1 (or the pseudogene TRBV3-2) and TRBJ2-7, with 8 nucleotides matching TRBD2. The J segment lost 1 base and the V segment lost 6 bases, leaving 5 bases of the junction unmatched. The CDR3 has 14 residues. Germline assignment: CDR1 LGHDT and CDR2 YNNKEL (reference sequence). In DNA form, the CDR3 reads TGTGCCAGCAGTAAAGCGGGAGAGTCCTACGAGCAGTACTTC. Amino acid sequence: CASSKAGESYEQYF.

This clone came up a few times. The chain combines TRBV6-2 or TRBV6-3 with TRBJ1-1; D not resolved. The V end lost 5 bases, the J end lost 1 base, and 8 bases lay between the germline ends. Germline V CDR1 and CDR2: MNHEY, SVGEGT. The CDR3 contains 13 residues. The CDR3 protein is CASSDFQNTEAFF. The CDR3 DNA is TGTGCCAGCAGTGACTTTCAGAACACTGAAGCTTTCTTT.

For the CDR3, the DNA is TGTGCCTGGAGTGCCAAAATCTACTCCTACGAGCAGTACTTC. This codes for CAWSAKIYSYEQYF. The rearrangement joins TRBV30 to TRBJ2-7; D gene uncertain. The CDR3 is 14 residues long. The germline V gene encodes CDR1 GTSNPN and CDR2 SVGIG (reference sequence). The V gene lost 1 base and the J gene lost 0 bases, with 10 bases spanning the gap.

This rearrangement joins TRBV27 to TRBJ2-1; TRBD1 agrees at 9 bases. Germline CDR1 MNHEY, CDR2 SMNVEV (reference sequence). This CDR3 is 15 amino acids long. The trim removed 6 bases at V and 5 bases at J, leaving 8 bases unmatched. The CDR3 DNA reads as TGTGCCAGCAGGCACACAGGGGGCTCAAACAATGAGCAGTTCTTC. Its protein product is CASRHTGGSNNEQFF.

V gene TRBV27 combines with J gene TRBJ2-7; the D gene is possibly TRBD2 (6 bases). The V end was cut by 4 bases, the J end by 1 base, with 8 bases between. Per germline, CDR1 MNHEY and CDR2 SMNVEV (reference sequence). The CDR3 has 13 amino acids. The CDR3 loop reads CASSWGRSYEQYF. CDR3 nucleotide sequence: TGTGCCAGCAGTTGGGGGAGGTCCTACGAGCAGTACTTC.

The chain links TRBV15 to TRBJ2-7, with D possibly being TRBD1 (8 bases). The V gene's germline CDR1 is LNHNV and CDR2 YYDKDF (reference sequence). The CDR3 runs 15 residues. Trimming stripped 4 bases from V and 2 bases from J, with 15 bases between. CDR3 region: CATSKVTGGAYEQYF. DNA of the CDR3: TGTGCCACCAGCAAAGTTACAGGGGGGGCCTACGAGCAGTACTTC.

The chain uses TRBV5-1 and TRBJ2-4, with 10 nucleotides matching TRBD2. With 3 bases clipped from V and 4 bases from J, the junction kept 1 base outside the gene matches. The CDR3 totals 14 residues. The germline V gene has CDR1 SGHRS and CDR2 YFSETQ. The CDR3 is CASSSTSGKNIQYF. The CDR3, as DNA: TGCGCCAGCAGCTCGACTAGCGGGAAAAACATTCAGTACTTC. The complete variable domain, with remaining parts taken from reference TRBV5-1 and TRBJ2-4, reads KAGVTQTPRYLIKTRGQQVTLSCSPISGHRSVSWYQQTPGQGLQFLFEYFSETQRNKGNFPGRFSGRQFSNSRSEMNVSTLELGDSALYLCASSSTSGKNIQYFGAGTRLSVL.

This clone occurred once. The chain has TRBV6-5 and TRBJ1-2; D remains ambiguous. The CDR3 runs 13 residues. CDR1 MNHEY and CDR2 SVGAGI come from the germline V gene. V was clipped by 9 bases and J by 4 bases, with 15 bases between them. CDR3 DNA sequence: TGTGCCAGTCAAAAAGGAGGCCTCTATGGCTACACCTTC. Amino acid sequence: CASQKGGLYGYTF.

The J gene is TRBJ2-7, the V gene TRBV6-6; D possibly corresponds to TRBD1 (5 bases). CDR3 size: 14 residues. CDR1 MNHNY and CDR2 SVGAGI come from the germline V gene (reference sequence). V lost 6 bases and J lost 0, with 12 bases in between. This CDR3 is CASSQGLGSYEQYF. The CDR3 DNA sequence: TGTGCCAGCAGCCAGGGCCTCGGCTCCTACGAGCAGTACTTC.

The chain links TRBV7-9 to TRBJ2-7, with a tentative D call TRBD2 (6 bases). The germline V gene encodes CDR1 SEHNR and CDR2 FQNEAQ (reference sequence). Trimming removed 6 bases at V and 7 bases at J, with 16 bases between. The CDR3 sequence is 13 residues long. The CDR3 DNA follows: TGTGCCAGCAGTCTGGGACTGCCGGGGGAGCAGTACTTC. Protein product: CASSLGLPGEQYF.

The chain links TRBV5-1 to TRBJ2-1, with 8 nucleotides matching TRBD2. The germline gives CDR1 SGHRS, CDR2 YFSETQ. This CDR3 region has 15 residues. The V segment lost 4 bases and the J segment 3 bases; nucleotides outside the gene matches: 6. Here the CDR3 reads CASSPSGSSYNEQFF. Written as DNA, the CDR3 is TGCGCCAGCAGCCCGAGCGGGAGTAGCTACAATGAGCAGTTCTTC.